Listed below are T cell receptor beta chains from one sample, sequenced in a study of blood T cell repertoires in COVID-19. The assay was immunoSEQ multiplex PCR, and TCRdb's table has in-frame clones only and misses some. The data contain about 160,000 clones, about four fifths of them singletons. What was sequenced was PBMCs or T cells enriched from blood (not recorded which). These receptors were obtained from a man aged 60 to 75 who had recovered from COVID-19. CDR3s include the opening cysteine and the closing phenylalanine or tryptophan.

V	J	CDR3
TRBV6-5	TRBJ2-7	CASSYREGSYEQYF
TRBV5-1	TRBJ2-7	CASSLRTSGINFREQYF
TRBV7-9	TRBJ2-2	CASSFTGGWITGELFF
TRBV10-3	TRBJ1-1	CAIKEAGMGRAFF
TRBV7-2	TRBJ2-1	CASSLVASGNEQFF
TRBV20-1	TRBJ2-7	CSASKGTSGAHEQYF
TRBV5-1	TRBJ2-2	CASSPTGEAGELFF
TRBV28	TRBJ1-3	CASSSLRDRLTGNTIYF
TRBV6-1	TRBJ1-6	CASSDFRGNSPLHF
TRBV5-1	TRBJ1-1	CASSLVGTGRNTEAFF
TRBV7-2	TRBJ1-4	CASSSNPGATNEKLFF
TRBV7-6	TRBJ1-2	CASSLEGRDYGYTF
TRBV28	TRBJ2-5	CASSPGLAYQETQYF
TRBV11-2	TRBJ1-3	CASSLYSGSGNTIYF
TRBV6-5	TRBJ2-3	CASQGTDTQYF
TRBV19	TRBJ2-2	CATDYGVAGELFF
TRBV4-1	TRBJ2-3	CASSQEGRGHPDTQYF
TRBV5-1	TRBJ2-1	CASSGLAASSYNEQFF
TRBV4-1	TRBJ2-6	CASSQWTGLSSGANVLTF
TRBV9	TRBJ1-4	CASSARDRGGEKLFF
TRBV9	TRBJ2-3	CASSVVGGPTDTQYF
TRBV2	TRBJ1-5	CASSENFLGGNQPQHF
TRBV7-6	TRBJ1-3	CASSHPSLSGNTIYF
TRBV7-9	TRBJ2-5	CASSSTDDQYF
TRBV19	TRBJ2-2	CASSTWGQGFGELFF
TRBV5-4	TRBJ2-1	CASSFVGAPNEQFF
TRBV4-1	TRBJ2-7	CASSQVGREAYEQYF
TRBV5-1	TRBJ2-2	CASSLTSGAETGELFF
TRBV27	TRBJ1-3	CASSSVERGKPGNTIYF
TRBV28	TRBJ1-1	CASIQGLNTEAFF
TRBV2	TRBJ2-6	CASSRTGPSSGANVLTF
TRBV5-6	TRBJ1-6	CASSLWTRRYSPLHF
TRBV28	TRBJ1-5	CGTSSLEAGIFNQPQHF
TRBV27	TRBJ1-2	CASSLSGPTFGYTF
TRBV29-1	TRBJ1-5	CSVDAGQGAGPQHF
TRBV5-8	TRBJ1-2	CASSHRSDLIYGYTF
TRBV11-2	TRBJ2-1	CASSSAGGHNEQFF
TRBV28	TRBJ1-4	CASTSRANEKLFF
TRBV7-3	TRBJ1-6	CASSQNPPGVNSPLHF
TRBV28	TRBJ1-4	CASSLSGTGGEKLFF